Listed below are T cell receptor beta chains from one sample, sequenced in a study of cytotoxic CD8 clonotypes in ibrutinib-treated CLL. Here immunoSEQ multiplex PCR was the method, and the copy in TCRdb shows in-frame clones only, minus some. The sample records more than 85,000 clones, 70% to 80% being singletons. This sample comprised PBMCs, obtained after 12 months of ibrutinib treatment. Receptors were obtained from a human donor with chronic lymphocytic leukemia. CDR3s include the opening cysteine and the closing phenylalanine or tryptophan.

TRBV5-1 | CASSLVGIVNTEAFF
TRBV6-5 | CASSYRDGHEAFF
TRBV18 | CASSPMGRSEQYF
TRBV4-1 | CASSQLQGYGYTF
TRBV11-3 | CASSHSGGGYTF
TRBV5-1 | CASSDGTGVSTDTQYF
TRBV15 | CATNSRRVMNTEAFF
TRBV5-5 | CASSQDLGPEKLFF
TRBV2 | CASSSSQGYVDQPQHF
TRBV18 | CASSPPTGTGPEYEQYF
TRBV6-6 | CASSYSRTGDGYTF
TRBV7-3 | CASSGRGREPSNQPQHF
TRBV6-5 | CASSYDRESPQHF
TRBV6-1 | CASSLRTENSPLHF
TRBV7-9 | CASRAGQGDAFF
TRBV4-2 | CASSPDRAYNEQFF
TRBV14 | CASSPRRGSSYEQYF
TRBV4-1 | CASSPRQGRSEQYF
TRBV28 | CASSLNRGYGYTF
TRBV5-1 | CASSLGDRGHEPQHF
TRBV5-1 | CASSLDSRGETQYF
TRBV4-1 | CASSQDLSGGTLYEQYF
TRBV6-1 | CASSAEGGSGNTIYF
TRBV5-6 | CASSLTEVEAFF
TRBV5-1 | CASSLLGGGTYEQYF
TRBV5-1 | CASSLTLTGSTDTQYF
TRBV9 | CASSSAGTQETQYF
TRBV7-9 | CASSDGITGETEAFF
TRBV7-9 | CASSLSSGGQYF
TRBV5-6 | CASSAQTGIGEQYF
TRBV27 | CASSLRFSGANVLTF
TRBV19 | CASSEGQGGYEQYF
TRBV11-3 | CASSRGGQAGNTIYF
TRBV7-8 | CASTATGTTNEKLFF